This T cell receptor beta chain comes out of a study of T-cell memory formation after mild COVID-19. General study findings and limits: Among clones peaking at day 37 in the second wave, SARS-CoV-2 specificity remained unconfirmed.

Germline assignment: CDR1 LNHDA and CDR2 SQIVND (reference sequence). J gave up 0 bases and V 0 bases, and 11 bases lay outside the gene matches. This CDR3 has 18 amino acids. A single record per CDR3 protein comes from TCRdb applying MiXCR to the 5' RACE reads. The sample lists about 360,000 distinct CDR3 sequences; 14% were seen once. This clonotype has a count of ten or more. Its cognate antigen is unknown. This TCR was recovered from a man aged 18 to 29 who had mild COVID-19 (a few samples of this study predate the infection). Cell type and time point are not known. The sequenced material came from PBMCs or a T cell subset sorted from them (not recorded which). The chain has TRBV19 and TRBJ2-7; 7 bases match TRBD1. The CDR3 reads CASSIDRGCRDSSYEQYV. CDR3 DNA: TGTGCCAGTAGTATAGATCGAGGATGTCGGGACAGCTCCTACGAGCAGTACGTC.